This entry lists 16 T cell receptor beta chains sequenced from one sample in a study of metastatic and nonmetastatic thyroid tumors. All patients were treatment-naive before thyroid surgery. Using MiXCR, TCRdb reanalyzed the PCR reads. The sample yields some 20,000 clones, about 21% seen once. The source material was blood. The receptors were gathered from a male donor with papillary thyroid cancer or a benign thyroid nodule (not recorded which). Some clones in this sample may be carry-over from other donors' samples.

A few counts support this clone. The genes are TRBV19 and TRBJ1-6, with D unclear. The CDR3 totals 13 residues. The V end lost 3 bases, the J end lost 8 bases, and 8 bases lay between the germline ends. Per germline, CDR1 LNHDA and CDR2 SQIVND (reference sequence). CDR3 loop: CASSIYGDSPLHF. CDR3 sequence (DNA): TGTGCCAGTAGTATCTACGGTGATTCACCCCTCCACTTT.

Ten or more counts support this clone. This rearrangement joins TRBV25-1 to TRBJ1-2; a possible D gene is TRBD1 (6 bases). This CDR3 region has 17 residues. CDR1 and CDR2 from the germline V gene are MGHDK and SYGVNS. V dropped 0 bases and J dropped 3 bases, with 17 bases sitting between them. This CDR3 is CASSEYKGDPEYYGYTF. The CDR3 nucleotides are TGTGCCAGCAGTGAATATAAGGGGGACCCCGAATACTATGGCTACACCTTC.

The genes are TRBV18 and TRBJ2-5; 8 bases are a match to TRBD2. The J call may not be correct, given that the DNA end is closer to TRBJ2-1. The CDR3 extends over 15 amino acids. Germline assignment: CDR1 KGHSH and CDR2 LQKENI. In nucleotides, the CDR3 is TGTGCCAGCAGCCTCGGACTAGCTGACTACAATGAGCAGTTCTTC. Its translation: CASSLGLADYNEQFF.

As for this clone: Possible read error: a much larger clone is one base away. This chain connects TRBV29-1 to TRBJ1-2; possible D gene TRBD1, 5 bases. Germline-derived CDR1 and CDR2 are SQVTM and ANQGSEA. V lost 4 bases to trimming and J lost 3 bases, with 12 bases between them. The CDR3 consists of 13 residues. CDR3 nucleotide sequence: TGCAGCGTTGGGGATCGGGGGTACTATGGCTACACCTTC. The encoded protein is CSVGDRGYYGYTF.

The rearrangement joins TRBV6-2 or TRBV6-3 to TRBJ2-1; D is unresolved. Germline V gene data show CDR1 as MNHEY and CDR2 as SVGEGT. V lost 2 bases and J lost 7, with 15 bases in between. The CDR3 loop spans 15 amino acids. CDR3 nucleotides: TGTGCCAGCAGTTACGGGATGGGTTTGGCAAATGAGCAGTTCTTC. It specifies CASSYGMGLANEQFF.

With regard to this clone: This clone may be a read error of a much larger clone one base away. J is TRBJ1-4 and V is TRBV6-1; tentatively, D is TRBD1 (6 bases). This CDR3 contains 16 residues. V was clipped by 7 bases and J by 8 bases, with 23 bases between them. The germline V gene has CDR1 MNHNS and CDR2 SASEGT. In DNA, the CDR3 is TGTGCCAGCAAAACAGGGTTAGGATTAATAGTGGAAAAACTGTTTTTT. Its protein product is CASKTGLGLIVEKLFF.

This clone was detected many times. J is TRBJ1-5 and V is TRBV6-5, with TRBD1 as a possible D gene (6 bases). Germline lookup yields CDR1 MNHEY and CDR2 SVGAGI. V was cut by 0 bases and J by 5 bases, with 17 bases left in between. There are 17 residues in the CDR3. The CDR3 protein is CASSYSYRGKGDQPQHF. The DNA for the CDR3 is TGTGCCAGCAGTTACTCGTATAGGGGAAAGGGGGATCAGCCCCAGCATTTT.

This clone was picked up many times. As DNA, the CDR3 is TGTGCCAGCAGCTTTATTATTGTAGCGGGAGGAGGTGAGCAGTTCTTC. Its translation is CASSFIIVAGGGEQFF. The gene calls are TRBV5-6 and TRBJ2-1, with 10 bases identical to TRBD2. This CDR3 is built from 16 residues. The germline V gene encodes CDR1 SGHDT and CDR2 YYEEEE. V lost 2 bases, J lost 9 bases, and 11 bases stayed unmatched.

This clone occurred many times. J is TRBJ1-4 and V is TRBV28; weak D call: TRBD1 (6 bases). The CDR3 has 16 amino acids. Germline V gene lookup returns CDR1 MDHEN and CDR2 SYDVKM. Trimming stripped 4 bases from V and 4 bases from J, with 16 bases between. In DNA form, the CDR3 reads TGTGCCAGCAGTTCAGGGGCAAGGTCAGATAATGAAAAACTGTTTTTT. It yields the protein CASSSGARSDNEKLFF. Full variable domain (rest looked up from reference TRBV28 and TRBJ1-4): DVKVTQSSRYLVKRTGEKVFLECVQDMDHENMFWYRQDPGLGLRLIYFSYDVKMKEKGDIPEGYSVSREKKERFSLILESASTNQTSMYLCASSSGARSDNEKLFFGSGTQLSVL.

The rearrangement uses TRBV20-1 and TRBJ2-3, with 7 bases aligning to TRBD1. This CDR3 comprises 13 residues. Germline CDR1 reads DFQATT; CDR2 reads SNEGSKA (reference sequence). With V trimmed by 5 bases and J by 4 bases, 6 bases remained unmatched. Here the CDR3 DNA reads TGCAGTGCTGACAGGGTTAGTCCAGATACGCAGTATTTT. Its translation: CSADRVSPDTQYF.

V and J are TRBV20-1 and TRBJ1-2; TRBD1 matches at 9 bases. Germline values: CDR1 DFQATT, CDR2 SNEGSKA (reference sequence). The CDR3 sequence is 14 residues long. V was clipped by 6 bases and J by 4 bases; unmatched bases: 9. CDR3 sequence reads: CSAGGQGSRYGYTF. The CDR3 DNA sequence: TGCAGTGCCGGGGGACAGGGTTCTCGCTATGGCTACACCTTC.

This rearrangement joins TRBV7-2 to TRBJ2-1, with TRBD1 matching 7 bases. CDR1 and CDR2 (germline): SGHTA, FQGNSA. V gave up 5 bases and J gave up 10 bases; unmatched junction bases: 11. The CDR3 spans 14 residues. The CDR3 loop reads CASSPGVTGTEQFF. The CDR3 DNA follows: TGTGCCAGCAGCCCAGGGGTGACAGGGACCGAGCAGTTCTTC.

This clone was found many times. A much larger clone is a single base away; this may be a read error. The chain joins TRBV12-3 or TRBV12-4 to TRBJ2-5; TRBD2 matches 10 bases. The CDR3 length is 15 residues. The CDR3 loop reads CANSLALAGQETQYF. The CDR3 bases are TGTGCCAACAGTTTAGCACTAGCGGGGCAAGAGACCCAGTACTTC.

This clone appeared a few times. The V and J genes are TRBV12-3 or TRBV12-4 and TRBJ1-3; D uncertain. The CDR3 has 16 amino acids. The germline V and J ends were trimmed by 0 bases and 0 bases, with 9 bases remaining between them. In DNA, the CDR3 is TGTGCCAGCAGTTTAGCGGTAGGGAGCTCTGGAAACACCATATATTTT. It encodes CASSLAVGSSGNTIYF.

The genes are TRBV10-3 and TRBJ2-7; 11 bases line up with TRBD2. V gave up 4 bases and J gave up 2 bases; unmatched junction bases: 7. The CDR3 sequence is 16 residues long. The germline gives CDR1 ENHRY, CDR2 SYGVKD. The CDR3, as DNA: TGTGCCATCAGTGGAGGGTCTAGCGGGGGGACCTACGAGCAGTACTTC. Translated, it gives CAISGGSSGGTYEQYF.

Comments on this clone: A much more abundant neighbour one base away suggests this may be a read error. The rearrangement uses TRBV7-8 and TRBJ2-5, with unresolved D. This CDR3 has 16 residues. The ends were cut back, 7 bases at V and 1 base at J, with 19 bases in the middle. CDR1 is SGHVS and CDR2 is FQNEAQ in the germline V gene. The CDR3, as DNA: TGTGCCAGCACCCCCGATCGCGAGTACAGCCAAGAGACCCAGTACTTC. Translating gives CASTPDREYSQETQYF.